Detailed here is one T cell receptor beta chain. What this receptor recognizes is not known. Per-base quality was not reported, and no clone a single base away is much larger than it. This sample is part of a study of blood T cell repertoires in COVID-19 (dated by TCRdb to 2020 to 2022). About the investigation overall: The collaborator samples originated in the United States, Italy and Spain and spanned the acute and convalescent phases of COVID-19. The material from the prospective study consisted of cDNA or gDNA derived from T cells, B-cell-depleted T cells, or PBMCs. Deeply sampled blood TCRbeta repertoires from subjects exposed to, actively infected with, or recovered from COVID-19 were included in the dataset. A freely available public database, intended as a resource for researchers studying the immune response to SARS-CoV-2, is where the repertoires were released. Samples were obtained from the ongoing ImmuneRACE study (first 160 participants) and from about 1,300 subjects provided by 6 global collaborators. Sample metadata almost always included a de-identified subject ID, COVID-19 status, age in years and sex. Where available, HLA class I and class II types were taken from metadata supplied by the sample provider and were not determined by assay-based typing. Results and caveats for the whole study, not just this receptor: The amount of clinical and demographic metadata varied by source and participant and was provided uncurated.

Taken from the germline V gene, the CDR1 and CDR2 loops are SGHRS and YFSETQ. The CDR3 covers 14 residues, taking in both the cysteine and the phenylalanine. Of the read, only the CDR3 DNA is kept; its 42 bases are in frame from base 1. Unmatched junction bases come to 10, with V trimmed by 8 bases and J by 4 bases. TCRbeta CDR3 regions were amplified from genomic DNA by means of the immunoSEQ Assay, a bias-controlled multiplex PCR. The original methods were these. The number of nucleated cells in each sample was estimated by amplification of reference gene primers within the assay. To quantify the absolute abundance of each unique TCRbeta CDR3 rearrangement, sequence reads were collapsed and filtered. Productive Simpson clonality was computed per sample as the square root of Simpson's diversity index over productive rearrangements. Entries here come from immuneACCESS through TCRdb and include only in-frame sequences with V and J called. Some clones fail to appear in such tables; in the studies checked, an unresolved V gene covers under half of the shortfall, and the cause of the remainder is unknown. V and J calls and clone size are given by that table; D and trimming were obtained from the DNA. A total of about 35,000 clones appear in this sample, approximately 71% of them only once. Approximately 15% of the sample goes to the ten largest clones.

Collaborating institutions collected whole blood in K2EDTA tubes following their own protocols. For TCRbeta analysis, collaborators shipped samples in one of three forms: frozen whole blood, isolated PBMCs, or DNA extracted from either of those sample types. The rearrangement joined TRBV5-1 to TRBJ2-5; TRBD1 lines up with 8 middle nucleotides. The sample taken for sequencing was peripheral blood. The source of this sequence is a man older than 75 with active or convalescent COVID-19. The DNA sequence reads TGCGCCAGTTGTAGACAGGGGTTCGGAGAGACCCAGTACTTC. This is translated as CASCRQGFGETQYF.